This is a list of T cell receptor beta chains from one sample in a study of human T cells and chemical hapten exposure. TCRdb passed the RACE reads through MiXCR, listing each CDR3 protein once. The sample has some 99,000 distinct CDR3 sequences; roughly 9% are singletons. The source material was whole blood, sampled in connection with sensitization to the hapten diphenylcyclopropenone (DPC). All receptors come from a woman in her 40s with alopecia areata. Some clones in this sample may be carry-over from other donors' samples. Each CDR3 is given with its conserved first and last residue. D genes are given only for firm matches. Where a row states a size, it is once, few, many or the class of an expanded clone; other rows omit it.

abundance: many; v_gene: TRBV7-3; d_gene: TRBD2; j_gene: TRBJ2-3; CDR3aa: CASSLHGPAGGPRDTQYF; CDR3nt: TGTGCCAGCAGCTTACATGGGCCAGCGGGGGGGCCTCGGGATACGCAGTATTTT
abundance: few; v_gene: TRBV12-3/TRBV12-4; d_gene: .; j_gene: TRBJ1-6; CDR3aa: CASSPTGARNSPLHF; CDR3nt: TGTGCCAGCAGCCCAACAGGTGCGAGGAATTCACCCCTCCACTTT
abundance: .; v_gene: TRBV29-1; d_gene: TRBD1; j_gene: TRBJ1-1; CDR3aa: CSVGDRAETEAFF; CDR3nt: TGCAGCGTTGGGGACAGGGCCGAGACTGAAGCTTTCTTT
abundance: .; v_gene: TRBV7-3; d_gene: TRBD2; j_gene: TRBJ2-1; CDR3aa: CASSLTGGAFGEQFF; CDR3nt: TGTGCCAGCAGCTTAACCGGGGGGGCCTTTGGTGAGCAGTTCTTC
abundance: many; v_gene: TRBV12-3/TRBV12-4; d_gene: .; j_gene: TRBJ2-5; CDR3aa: CASSRQGTQYF; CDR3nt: TGTGCCAGCAGTCGCCAGGGAACCCAGTACTTC
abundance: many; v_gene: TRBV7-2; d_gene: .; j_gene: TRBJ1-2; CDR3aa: CASSPLWYTF; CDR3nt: TGTGCCAGCAGCCCCCTGTGGTACACCTTC
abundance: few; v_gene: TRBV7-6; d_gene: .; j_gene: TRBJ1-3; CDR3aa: CASSLSGVNTIYF; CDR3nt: TGTGCCAGCAGCTTATCAGGGGTAAACACCATATATTTT
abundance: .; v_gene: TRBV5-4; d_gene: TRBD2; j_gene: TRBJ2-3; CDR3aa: CASSSWTSGDTSTDTQYF; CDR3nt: TGTGCCAGCAGCTCTTGGACTAGCGGGGATACTAGCACAGATACGCAGTATTTT
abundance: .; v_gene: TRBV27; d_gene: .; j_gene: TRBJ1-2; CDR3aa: CASRNRTSNYGYTF; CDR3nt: TGTGCCAGCAGAAACAGGACTTCTAACTATGGCTACACCTTC
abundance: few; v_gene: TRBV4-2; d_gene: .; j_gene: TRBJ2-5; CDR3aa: CASSQDSLQETQYF; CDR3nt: TGTGCCAGCAGCCAAGACTCCCTCCAAGAGACCCAGTACTTC
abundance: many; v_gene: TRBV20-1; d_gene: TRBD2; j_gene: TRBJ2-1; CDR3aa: CSAETGLAGFPFF; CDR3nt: TGCAGTGCTGAAACAGGACTAGCGGGGTTTCCGTTCTTC
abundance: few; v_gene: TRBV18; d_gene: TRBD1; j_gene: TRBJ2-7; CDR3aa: CASSPPAGQGPYEQYF; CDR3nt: TGTGCCAGCTCACCACCGGCGGGACAGGGTCCCTACGAGCAGTACTTC
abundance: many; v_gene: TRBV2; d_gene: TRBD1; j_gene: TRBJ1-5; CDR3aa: CASSLDRDNQPQHF; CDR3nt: TGTGCCAGCAGTCTCGACAGGGATAATCAGCCCCAGCATTTT
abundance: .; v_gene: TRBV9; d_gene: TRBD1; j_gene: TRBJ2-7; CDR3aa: CASSVDWQGAREQYF; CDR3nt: TGTGCCAGCAGCGTAGATTGGCAGGGGGCGCGGGAGCAGTACTTC
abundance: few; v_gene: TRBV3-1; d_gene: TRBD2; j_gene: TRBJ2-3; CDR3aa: CASSQVPSGATDTQYF; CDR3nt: TGTGCCAGCAGCCAAGTCCCCAGCGGGGCCACAGATACGCAGTATTTT
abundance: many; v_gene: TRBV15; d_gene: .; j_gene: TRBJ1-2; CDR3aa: CATSRDSSYGYTF; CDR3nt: TGTGCCACCAGCAGAGATAGCTCTTATGGCTACACCTTC
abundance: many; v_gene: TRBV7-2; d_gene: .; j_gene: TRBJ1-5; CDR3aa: CASSLAGLQPQHF; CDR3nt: TGTGCCAGCAGCTTAGCGGGGCTTCAGCCCCAGCATTTT
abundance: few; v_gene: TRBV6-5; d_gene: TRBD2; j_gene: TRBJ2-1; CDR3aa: CASRTSGVSYNEQFF; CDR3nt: TGTGCCAGCAGGACTAGCGGGGTCTCCTACAATGAGCAGTTCTTC
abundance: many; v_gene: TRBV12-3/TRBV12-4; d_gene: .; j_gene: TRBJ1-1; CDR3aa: CASSFLPGRRVNTEAFF; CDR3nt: TGTGCCAGCAGCTTTCTCCCGGGTCGTAGGGTGAACACTGAAGCTTTCTTT
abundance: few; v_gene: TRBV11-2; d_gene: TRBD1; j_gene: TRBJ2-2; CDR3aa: CASSLAAGGSGELFF; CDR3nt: TGTGCCAGCAGCTTAGCCGCAGGGGGATCCGGGGAGCTGTTTTTT
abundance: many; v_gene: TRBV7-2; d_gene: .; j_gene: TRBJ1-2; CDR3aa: CASSLGPVSSNYGYTF; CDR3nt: TGTGCCAGCAGCTTAGGGCCGGTATCGTCTAACTATGGCTACACCTTC
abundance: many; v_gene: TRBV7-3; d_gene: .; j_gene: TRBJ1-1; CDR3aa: CASSSLGTNTEAFF; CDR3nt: TGTGCCAGCAGCTCCTTGGGGACGAACACTGAAGCTTTCTTT
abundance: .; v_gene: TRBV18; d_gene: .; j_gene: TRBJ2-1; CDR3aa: CASSPRGYNEQFF; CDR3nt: TGTGCCAGCTCACCACGAGGATACAATGAGCAGTTCTTC
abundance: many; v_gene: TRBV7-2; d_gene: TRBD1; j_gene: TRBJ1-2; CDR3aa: CASSLTGQASNYGYTF; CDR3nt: TGTGCCAGCAGCTTAACGGGACAGGCGTCTAACTATGGCTACACCTTC
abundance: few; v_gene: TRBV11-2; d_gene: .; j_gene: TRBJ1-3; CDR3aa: CASSFDRGNTIYF; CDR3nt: TGTGCCAGCAGTTTCGACAGGGGAAACACCATATATTTT
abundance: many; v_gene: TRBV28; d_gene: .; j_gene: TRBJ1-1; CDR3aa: CASSRKREQAFF; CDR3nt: TGTGCCAGCAGTCGCAAAAGGGAACAAGCTTTCTTT
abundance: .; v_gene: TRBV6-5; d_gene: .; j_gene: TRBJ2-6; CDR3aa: CASTRTVSGANVLTF; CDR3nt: TGTGCCAGCACCCGGACAGTCTCTGGGGCCAACGTCCTGACTTTC
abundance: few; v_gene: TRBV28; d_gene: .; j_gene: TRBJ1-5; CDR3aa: CASTEGSHSNQPQHF; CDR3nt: TGTGCCAGCACCGAGGGATCCCATAGCAATCAGCCCCAGCATTTT
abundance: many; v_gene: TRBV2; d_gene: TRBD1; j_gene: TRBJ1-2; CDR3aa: CASSPQGDGYTF; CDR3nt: TGTGCCAGCAGCCCCCAGGGGGATGGCTACACCTTC
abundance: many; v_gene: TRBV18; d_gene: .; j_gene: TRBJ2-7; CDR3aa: CASSPFTGQPYEQYF; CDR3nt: TGTGCCAGCTCCCCATTTACGGGACAACCCTACGAGCAGTACTTC
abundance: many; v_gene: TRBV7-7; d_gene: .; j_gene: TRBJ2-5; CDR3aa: CASSSQVGSGQETQYF; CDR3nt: TGTGCTAGCAGCTCCCAAGTGGGTTCGGGGCAAGAGACCCAGTACTTC
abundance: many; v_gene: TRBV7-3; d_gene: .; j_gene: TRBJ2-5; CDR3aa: CASSPRGGETQYF; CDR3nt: TGTGCCAGCAGCCCCCGGGGCGGCGAGACCCAGTACTTC
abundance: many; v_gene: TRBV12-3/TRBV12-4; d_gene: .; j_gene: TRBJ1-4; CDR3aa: CASRSTGAAEKLFF; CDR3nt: TGTGCCAGCAGGTCGACAGGAGCCGCAGAAAAACTGTTTTTT
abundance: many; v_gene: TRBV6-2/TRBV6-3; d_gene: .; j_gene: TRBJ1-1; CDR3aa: CASSYGGQNTEAFF; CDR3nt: TGTGCCAGCAGTTACGGGGGACAGAACACTGAAGCTTTCTTT
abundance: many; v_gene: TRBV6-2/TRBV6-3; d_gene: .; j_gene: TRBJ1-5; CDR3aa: CASSDRTPNQPQHF; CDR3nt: TGTGCCAGCAGTGACCGGACCCCCAATCAGCCCCAGCATTTT
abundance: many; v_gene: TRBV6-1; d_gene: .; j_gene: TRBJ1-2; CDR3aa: CASILQGLDGYTF; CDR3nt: TGTGCCAGCATACTGCAGGGACTTGATGGCTACACCTTC
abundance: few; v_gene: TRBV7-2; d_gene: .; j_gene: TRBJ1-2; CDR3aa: CASSLEIGRRFYGYTF; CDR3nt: TGTGCCAGCAGCTTAGAGATAGGTCGACGCTTTTATGGCTACACCTTC
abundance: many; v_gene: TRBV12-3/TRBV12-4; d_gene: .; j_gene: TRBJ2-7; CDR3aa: CASSFSRGAYEQYF; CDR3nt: TGTGCCAGCAGTTTTAGCAGGGGAGCCTACGAGCAGTACTTC
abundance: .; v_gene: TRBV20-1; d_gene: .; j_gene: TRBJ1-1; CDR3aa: CSAGGRREAFF; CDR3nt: TGCAGTGCTGGGGGCCGCAGGGAAGCTTTCTTT
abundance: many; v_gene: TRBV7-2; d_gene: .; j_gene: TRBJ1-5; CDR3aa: CASSLAAGTTQPQHF; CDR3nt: TGTGCCAGCAGCTTAGCCGCCGGGACGACTCAGCCCCAGCATTTT
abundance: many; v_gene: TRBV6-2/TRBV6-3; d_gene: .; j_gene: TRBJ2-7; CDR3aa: CASSYLPGYEQYF; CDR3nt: TGTGCCAGCAGTTACCTTCCGGGATACGAGCAGTACTTC